Listed here are 16 T cell receptor beta chains from one sample, sequenced in a study of T cells in Graves' hyperthyroidism and ophthalmopathy. Authors of the study amplified TCR beta CDR3 regions from RNA transcripts. The TCR CDR3 was amplified in a first-round RT-PCR using the HTBI primer set. TCRdb reprocessed the multiplex PCR reads with MiXCR, giving one entry per CDR3 protein. The table shows around 290,000 distinct CDR3 sequences, with about 15% occurring only once. Specimen: blood. Receptor source: a woman aged 55-69 years with Graves' ophthalmopathy.

This clonotype was counted many times. The chain uses TRBV7-6 and TRBJ1-5; D possibly corresponds to TRBD1 (5 bases). Germline CDR1 and CDR2: SGHVS and FNYEAQ. V lost 4 bases to trimming and J lost 6 bases, with 16 bases between them. This CDR3 region has 15 residues. As DNA, the CDR3 is TGTGCCAGCAGCTCAAAGGCGGGGGTCGGTCAGCCCCAGCATTTT. This encodes CASSSKAGVGQPQHF.

This clonotype has a handful of counts. This chain joins TRBV20-1 and TRBJ1-3, with D hard to call. Per the germline V gene, CDR1 is DFQATT and CDR2 is SNEGSKA (reference sequence). The CDR3 consists of 15 residues. V was clipped by 0 bases and J by 0 bases, with 9 bases between them. The DNA of the CDR3 is TGCAGTGCTAGAGATGGCGGGGACTCTGGAAACACCATATATTTT. This codes for CSARDGGDSGNTIYF.

This clonotype was detected a few times. The rearrangement joins TRBV6-5 to TRBJ1-2; tentative D call: TRBD1 (6 bases). V dropped 0 bases and J dropped 8 bases, with 22 bases sitting between them. Germline V gene lookup returns CDR1 MNHEY and CDR2 SVGAGI. The CDR3 has 17 amino acids. Here the CDR3 DNA reads TGTGCCAGCAGTTACTCGGCTAGTGGAGGGCTTGGGGGCGGCTACACCTTC. It translates to CASSYSASGGLGGGYTF.

This clonotype has just a few counts. The genes are TRBV9 and TRBJ1-3, with D possibly being TRBD1 (5 bases). With 0 bases removed from V and 4 bases from J, the gap between germline ends came to 8 bases. The germline gives CDR1 SGDLS, CDR2 YYNGEE. The CDR3 runs 14 residues. CDR3 amino acids: CASSVVGEGNTIYF. DNA for the CDR3: TGTGCCAGCAGCGTAGTAGGGGAGGGAAACACCATATATTTT.

This clonotype was counted ten times or more. The J gene is TRBJ1-1, the V gene TRBV6-1, with 10 bases matching TRBD1. V lost 8 bases and J lost 5; bases outside the gene matches: 11. Germline lookup yields CDR1 MNHNS and CDR2 SASEGT. This CDR3 spans 15 amino acids. The CDR3 loop reads CASLNRQGALTEAFF. DNA of the CDR3: TGTGCCAGCCTAAATAGACAGGGGGCATTAACTGAAGCTTTCTTT.

This clonotype has ten or more counts. This chain uses TRBV27 with TRBJ1-2; D possibly corresponds to TRBD1 (6 bases). V lost 4 bases to trimming and J lost 5 bases, with 17 bases between them. CDR1 and CDR2 (germline): MNHEY, SMNVEV (reference sequence). There are 15 residues in the CDR3. The CDR3 spells CASSSSLGQSYGYTF. The CDR3 DNA reads TGTGCCAGCAGTTCGAGTCTCGGACAGAGTTATGGCTACACCTTC.

A note on this clonotype: A much larger clonotype is one base distant, so this may be a read error. The V and J genes are TRBV20-1 and TRBJ2-7; TRBD2 matches at 10 bases. The J call may be incorrect, as the DNA end agrees better with TRBJ2-1. The CDR3 runs 14 residues. Looked up from germline, CDR1 is DFQATT and CDR2 is SNEGSKA (reference sequence). The CDR3 protein is CSARGLAGAYEQFF. The CDR3 nucleotides read TGCAGTGCTAGGGGGCTAGCGGGAGCCTACGAGCAGTTCTTC.

This clonotype was seen only a few times. DNA for the CDR3: TGCAGTGCTAGGCCATGGGGGAACGTAGATAATGGTCAGCCCCAGCATTTT. Translating it yields CSARPWGNVDNGQPQHF. This rearrangement joins TRBV20-1 to TRBJ1-5; tentatively, D is TRBD1 (5 bases). V lost 3 bases and J 6 bases, leaving 24 bases between the germline ends. CDR1 and CDR2 from the germline V gene are DFQATT and SNEGSKA (reference sequence). This CDR3 spans 17 amino acids.

A note on this clonotype: Just one base apart from a much larger clone, this may be a read error. The chain carries TRBV24-1 and TRBJ2-2; a weak D match, TRBD2 (5 bases). Germline V gives CDR1 KGHDR, CDR2 SFDVKD. The CDR3 length is 17 residues. The CDR3 loop is CATSDLGYGANTGERFF. CDR3 nucleotides: TGTGCCACCAGTGATTTGGGGTACGGCGCGAACACCGGGGAGCGGTTTTTT.

This clonotype was seen many times. The CDR3 region has the DNA TGTGCCAGCAGTTACGGTAAACAGGGAGATGGCTACACCTTC. This translates into CASSYGKQGDGYTF. The chain carries TRBV6-2 or TRBV6-3 and TRBJ1-2; tentatively, D is TRBD1 (6 bases). The CDR3 runs to 14 residues. Trimming pared 2 bases from V and 6 bases from J, leaving 13 bases between. Germline V gives CDR1 MNHEY, CDR2 SVGEGT.

In its sample, this clonotype was seen many times. The junction differs from germline at one of its ends, possibly a read error. The chain links TRBV18 to TRBJ1-2, with 7 bases fitting TRBD1. The CDR3 totals 17 residues. The V gene's germline CDR1 is KGHSH and CDR2 LQKENI. The CDR3 reads CASSPPGTGTANYGYTF. CDR3 DNA: TGTGCCAGCTCTCCACCCGGGACCGGGACAGCCAACTATGGCTACACCTTC.

This clonotype was seen more than once but under ten times. V gene TRBV19 combines with J gene TRBJ1-4, with D unresolved. Germline CDR1 reads LNHDA; CDR2 reads SQIVND (reference sequence). The CDR3 runs to 14 residues. Trimming pared 5 bases from V and 7 bases from J, leaving 14 bases between. The CDR3 DNA reads TGTGCCAGTAGTTTAGCCGGTCACGGTGAAAAACTGTTTTTT. This sequence encodes CASSLAGHGEKLFF.

This clonotype was detected a few times. The chain employs TRBV3-1 and TRBJ2-4, with D unresolved. Germline V gives CDR1 LGHDT, CDR2 YNNKEL (reference sequence). The CDR3 totals 11 residues. Between the trimmed V and J ends, which lost 2 bases and 5 bases, there was a span of 1 base. The DNA for the CDR3 is TGTGCCAGCAGCCAACAAAACATTCAGTACTTC. Translated: CASSQQNIQYF.

This clonotype was counted ten times or more. The chain employs TRBV28 and TRBJ2-3; D not resolved. The CDR3 runs to 13 residues. Germline V CDR1 and CDR2: MDHEN, SYDVKM. Deletions cut 5 bases from V and 5 bases from J, with 11 bases between. The CDR3 DNA reads TGTGCCAGCAGTCGATCTGGTAGAGATACGCAGTATTTT. Protein product: CASSRSGRDTQYF.

A word on this clonotype: A much larger clone differs from this one at a single base, so this may be a read error. This rearrangement joins TRBV5-6 to TRBJ1-2; D uncertain. The germline V gene encodes CDR1 SGHDT and CDR2 YYEEEE. Between the trimmed V and J ends, which lost 0 bases and 7 bases, there was a span of 16 bases. The CDR3 contains 15 residues. The CDR3: CASSLGSKGTSGYTF. The CDR3 nucleotides read TGTGCCAGCAGCTTGGGATCTAAGGGTACCTCTGGCTACACCTTC.

This chain joins TRBV4-3 and TRBJ2-5; D perhaps matches TRBD1 (6 bases). CDR1 and CDR2 from the germline V gene are LGHNA and YSLEER. The CDR3 is 15 residues long. V lost 0 bases and J lost 5, with 13 bases in between. CDR3: CASSQDRGSWETQYF. CDR3 DNA sequence: TGCGCCAGCAGCCAAGATAGGGGGTCGTGGGAGACCCAGTACTTC.